This TCR beta chain was retrieved from a study of T cells in Graves' hyperthyroidism and ophthalmopathy. Study in general: Peripheral blood was collected at initial diagnosis, before any treatment.

Study-wide results and caveats: It was a median roughly six months before onset that the model predicted ophthalmopathy.

Uncontrolled infections, other autoimmune diseases, pregnancy or lactation led to exclusion of patients. On the basis of clinical symptoms, serum thyroxine and TRAb, thyroid ultrasound and orbital computed tomography, diagnoses were made. The TCR beta CDR3 regions underwent amplification using RNA transcripts as the source. The HTBI set primed first-round TCR CDR3 RT-PCR. Using its own MiXCR run on the multiplex PCR reads, TCRdb lists one record per CDR3 protein. The sample has a few hundred thousand distinct CDR3 sequences, about 15% seen once. This clonotype was seen more than once but under ten times. Its matching antigen is unknown. Germline V CDR1 and CDR2: SQVTM, ANQGSEA. The CDR3 is made up of 14 amino acids. Trimming removed 4 bases from V and 0 bases from J; junction bases left unmatched: 2.

The receptor was derived from a woman aged 60-75 years with Graves' ophthalmopathy. Sequenced: blood. The V call is TRBV29-1, the J call TRBJ2-2, with 7 bases matching TRBD1. CDR3 nucleotides: TGCAGCGTTGTAGGGGGCTCGAACACCGGGGAGCTGTTTTTT. As protein: CSVVGGSNTGELFF.